This entry is about one T cell receptor beta chain. Its antigen remains unknown. Sequencing was performed with immunoSEQ multiplex PCR; in TCRdb, only in-frame clones are kept and a portion is missing. Of 730,000 or so clones in the sample, about two thirds were seen once. The sample belongs to a study of shared clonotypes between healthy human individuals. Study results and limitations: Sampling included only blood; tissue repertoires likely differ.

The CDR3 length is 17 residues. The chain carries TRBV7-5 and TRBJ1-1. TRBV7-5 is recorded as a pseudogene. This TCR was sampled from a woman in her thirties in good health. Sequences were obtained from memory CD4+ T cells sorted from blood. Subset reported: CD45RA-negative fraction. CDR3 nucleotides: TGTGTCAGAAGCTTAAGGGGGGGACTTCCTCATTGCACTGAAGCTTTCTTT. It specifies CVRSLRGGLPHCTEAFF.